This TCR beta chain was sequenced in a study of response to subunit inactivated influenza vaccine. TCRdb fed the RT-PCR reads into MiXCR, producing one record per CDR3 protein. The sample lists approximately 500,000 distinct CDR3 sequences, approximately 24% occurring once. This clonotype turned up a few times. Its target is not known. Germline values: CDR1 DFQATT, CDR2 SNEGSKA (reference sequence). After removal of 7 bases from V and 8 bases from J, the junction contained 17 bases not matched to a gene. This CDR3 spans 16 amino acids. Study outcomes and limitations: The authors put forward the suggestion that each seasonal influenza vaccination may bring in only a limited number of new T cells.

These data were likewise used in another study, on T cells expressing NK-cell markers. That paper notes: As the method of synthesis, 5'RACE template switching with UMIs yielded TCR beta cDNA. The eight sequenced donors comprised seven who were HCMV-seropositive and one who was seronegative. For several experiments, T cell sorting was restricted to the alpha-beta TCR population by means of an anti-gamma-delta TCR antibody.

This TCR derives from a man in his fifties who received an inactivated influenza vaccine. The sample consisted of CD4+ T cells sorted from PBMCs, taken roughly 13 days after vaccination. This chain uses TRBV20-1 with TRBJ1-6; 7 nucleotides align to TRBD1. The CDR3 protein is CSVKSTEGASYSPLHF. Here the CDR3 DNA reads TGCAGTGTCAAGTCAACCGAGGGGGCTTCGTATTCACCCCTCCACTTT.